The 4 T cell receptor beta chains presented below share a single source sample, sequenced in a study of shared clonotypes between healthy human individuals. The repertoire was sequenced with immunoSEQ multiplex PCR; TCRdb's copy has only in-frame clones and lacks some. This table holds millions of clones, about 92% found once. Sequenced sample: naive CD4+ T cells from PBMCs. Subset noted: CD45RA+ positively selected. All receptors derive from a man younger than 35 in good health. Some clones in this sample may be carry-over from other donors' samples.

J is TRBJ2-5 and V is TRBV7-3; unclear D gene. Between the trimmed V and J ends, which lost 2 bases and 2 bases, there was a span of 12 bases. Germline CDR1 and CDR2: SGHTA and FQGTGA. CDR3 length: 15 residues. The CDR3 DNA reads TGTGCCAGCAGCTTAGTGGCTGGACGGCAAGAGACCCAGTACTTC. This sequence encodes CASSLVAGRQETQYF.

The genes are TRBV19 and TRBJ2-3; TRBD1 matches at 8 bases. The germline V gene encodes CDR1 LNHDA and CDR2 SQIVND (reference sequence). The CDR3 consists of 15 residues. The V gene end was trimmed by 5 bases and the J gene end by 4 bases; junction bases not matched to a gene: 8. CDR3 region: CASSLRQGRSDTQYF. In DNA, the CDR3 is TGTGCCAGTAGTCTAAGACAGGGGAGATCAGATACGCAGTATTTT.

The table lists this clone with a count of one. Other nucleotide sequences in the sample specify the same CDR3. The chain combines TRBV7-3 with TRBJ2-2; TRBD2 is a possible D gene (6 bases). CDR1 SGHTA and CDR2 FQGTGA come from the germline V gene. V dropped 0 bases and J dropped 4 bases, with 9 bases sitting between them. CDR3 length equals 15 residues. CDR3 protein: CASSLTGGTTGELFF. The CDR3 nucleotides are TGTGCCAGCAGCTTAACGGGAGGTACCACCGGGGAGCTGTTTTTT.

The rearrangement joins TRBV7-8 to TRBJ1-1; 8 bases are a match to TRBD1. This CDR3 has 15 residues. Per germline, CDR1 SGHVS and CDR2 FQNEAQ. The V gene end was trimmed by 2 bases and the J gene end by 4 bases; junction bases not matched to a gene: 6. The CDR3 protein is CASSLIGQGLTEAFF. CDR3 nucleotide sequence: TGTGCCAGCAGCTTAATCGGACAGGGACTCACTGAAGCTTTCTTT.